This T cell receptor (beta chain) was documented in a study of OX40 agonist ivuxolimab in advanced cancers. Study information: Those treated in dose escalation had hepatocellular carcinoma, melanoma, renal cell cancer or head and neck cancer. Three patients showed partial responses: one hepatocellular carcinoma and two cutaneous melanoma cases.

CDR3 length equals 16 residues. Germline CDR1 reads SGHDN; CDR2 reads FVKESK. V shed 3 bases and J shed 2 bases, with 15 bases lying between them. Assay: immunoSEQ multiplex PCR; the TCRdb copy retains only in-frame clones and omits some. Of more than 85,000 clones in the sample, about four fifths were seen once. This chain connects TRBV14 to TRBJ2-3, with a possible D match to TRBD1 (5 bases). The source material was CD4+ or CD8+ T cells sorted from blood, sampled in a trial of the OX40 agonist ivuxolimab. The TCR was taken from an adult with an advanced solid tumor such as melanoma, head and neck, liver or kidney cancer. The CDR3, as DNA: TGTGCCAGCAGCCACAGGGCCTCGATCTCCACAGATACGCAGTATTTT. Translating it yields CASSHRASISTDTQYF.